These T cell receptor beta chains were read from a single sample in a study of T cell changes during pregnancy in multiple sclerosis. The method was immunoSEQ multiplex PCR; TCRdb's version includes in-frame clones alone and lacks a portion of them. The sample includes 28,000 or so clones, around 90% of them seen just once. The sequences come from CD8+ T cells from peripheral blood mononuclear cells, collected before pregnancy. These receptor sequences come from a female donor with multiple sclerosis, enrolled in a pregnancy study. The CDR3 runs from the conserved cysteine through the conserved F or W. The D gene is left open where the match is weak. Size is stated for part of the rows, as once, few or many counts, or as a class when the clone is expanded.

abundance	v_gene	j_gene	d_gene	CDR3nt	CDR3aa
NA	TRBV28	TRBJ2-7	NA	TGTGCCAGCAGTTTACTAAACGGGGATATAAAGTACTTC	CASSLLNGDIKYF
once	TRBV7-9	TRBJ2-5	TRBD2	TGTGCCAGCACCCCGGGACTAGCTATTGAGACCCAGTACTTC	CASTPGLAIETQYF
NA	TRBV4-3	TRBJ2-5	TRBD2	TGCGCCAGCAGCCAAGATGCGGGGGGAACGATAGAGACCCAGTACTTC	CASSQDAGGTIETQYF
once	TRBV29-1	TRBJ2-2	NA	TGCAGCGCGCCCAGGGCCGGGGAGCTGTTTTTT	CSAPRAGELFF
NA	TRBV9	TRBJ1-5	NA	TGTGCCAGCAGCGTAGCAGGGGTCAATCAGCCCCAGCATTTT	CASSVAGVNQPQHF
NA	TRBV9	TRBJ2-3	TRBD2	TGTGCCAGCAGCGTAGTGGCGGGAGGACTCTCAGATACGCAGTATTTT	CASSVVAGGLSDTQYF
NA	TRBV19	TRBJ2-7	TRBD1	TGTGCCAGTAGTACCGGGACAGGAGTCTACGAGCAGTACTTC	CASSTGTGVYEQYF
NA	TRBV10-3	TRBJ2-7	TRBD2	TGTGCCACCAGGTCCGAGACTAGCAGATACGAGCAGTACTTC	CATRSETSRYEQYF
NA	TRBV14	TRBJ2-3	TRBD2	TGTGCCAGCAGCCTCGGGACTAGCGGGAGCACAGATACGCAGTATTTT	CASSLGTSGSTDTQYF
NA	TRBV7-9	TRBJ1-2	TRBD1	TGTGCCAGCAGCTTAGAGGGCGCAGGGGGCGGTGGCTACACCTTC	CASSLEGAGGGGYTF
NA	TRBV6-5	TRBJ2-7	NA	TGTGCCAGCAGTTACTCGGCTAGATCCTACGAGCAGTACTTC	CASSYSARSYEQYF
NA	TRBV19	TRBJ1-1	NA	TGTGCCAGTAGTCCTAGTGAGGGTGGGAACACTGAAGCTTTCTTT	CASSPSEGGNTEAFF
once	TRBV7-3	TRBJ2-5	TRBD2	TGTGCCAGCAGCAAGGCGGGGGGGCGCAGAGAGACCCAGTACTTC	CASSKAGGRRETQYF
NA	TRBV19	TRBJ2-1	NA	TGTGCCAGTAGTATAGTGCCTAGCCACAATGAGCAGTTCTTC	CASSIVPSHNEQFF
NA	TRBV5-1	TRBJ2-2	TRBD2	TGCGCCAGCAGCCGGACTAGCGGGAGGTACACCGGGGAGCTGTTTTTT	CASSRTSGRYTGELFF
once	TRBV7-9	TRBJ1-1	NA	TGTGCCAGCAGTCCCCCCCCGCGGGACGCAAGGGGCACTGAAGCTTTCTTT	CASSPPPRDARGTEAFF
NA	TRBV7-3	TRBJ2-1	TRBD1	TGTGCCAGTGCGAAGGGGGCAGGGAACAATGAGCAGTTCTTC	CASAKGAGNNEQFF
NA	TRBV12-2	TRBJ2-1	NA	TGTGCAAGTCGCTTAACTAAGATGGGGGGGAATGAGCAGTTCTTC	CASRLTKMGGNEQFF
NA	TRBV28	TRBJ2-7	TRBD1	TGTGCCAGCAGTTTAGCCAGGACAGGGCCTCACGAGCAGTACTTC	CASSLARTGPHEQYF
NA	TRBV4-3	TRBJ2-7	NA	TGCGCCAGCAGCCAAGATAGAGGACAGTCCTACGAGCAGTACTTC	CASSQDRGQSYEQYF
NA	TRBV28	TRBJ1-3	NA	TGTGCCAGCACCTCTACCACAGGGCCAACCTCTGGAAACACCATATATTTT	CASTSTTGPTSGNTIYF
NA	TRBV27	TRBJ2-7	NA	TGTGCCAGCAGTTATCAACCAGGGTTTGACGAGCAGTACTTC	CASSYQPGFDEQYF
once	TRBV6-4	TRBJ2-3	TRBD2	TGTGCCAGCAGTAAAGCGGGAGATTCAGATACGCAGTATTTT	CASSKAGDSDTQYF
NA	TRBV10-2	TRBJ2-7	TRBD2	TGCGCCAGCAGTGTCGGGGGGAGCTCCTACGAGCAGTACTTC	CASSVGGSSYEQYF
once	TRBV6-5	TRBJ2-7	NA	TGTGCCAGCAGTTATGATGGGGGGGCCGGCTACGAGCAGTACTTC	CASSYDGGAGYEQYF